The clone carrying this T cell receptor beta chain was found many times. This sample is part of a study of human T cells and chemical hapten exposure. Time point reported: patch test 1, 2 weeks after DPC sensitization. Treatment of the sample: therapeutic diphenylcyclopropenone sensitization with weekly scalp DPC. Total RNA was extracted from unfractionated whole blood. Staff drew blood before applying each patch test. V lost 4 bases, J lost 4 bases, and 4 bases stayed unmatched. This CDR3 is built from 14 residues. Per germline, CDR1 SEHNR and CDR2 FQNEAQ (reference sequence). TCRdb called the RACE reads again in MiXCR, with one record for every CDR3 protein. The table lists roughly 38,000 distinct CDR3 sequences, about 4.2% of them singletons.

The TCR originated in a middle-aged man with alopecia areata. Some clones in this sample may be carry-over from other donors' samples. V is TRBV7-9 and J is TRBJ1-3; 7 nucleotides match TRBD1. The sequencing used whole blood, collected in connection with sensitization to the hapten diphenylcyclopropenone (DPC). Here the CDR3 reads CASSSGGNGNTIYF. DNA for the CDR3: TGTGCCAGCAGCTCAGGGGGGAACGGAAACACCATATATTTT.